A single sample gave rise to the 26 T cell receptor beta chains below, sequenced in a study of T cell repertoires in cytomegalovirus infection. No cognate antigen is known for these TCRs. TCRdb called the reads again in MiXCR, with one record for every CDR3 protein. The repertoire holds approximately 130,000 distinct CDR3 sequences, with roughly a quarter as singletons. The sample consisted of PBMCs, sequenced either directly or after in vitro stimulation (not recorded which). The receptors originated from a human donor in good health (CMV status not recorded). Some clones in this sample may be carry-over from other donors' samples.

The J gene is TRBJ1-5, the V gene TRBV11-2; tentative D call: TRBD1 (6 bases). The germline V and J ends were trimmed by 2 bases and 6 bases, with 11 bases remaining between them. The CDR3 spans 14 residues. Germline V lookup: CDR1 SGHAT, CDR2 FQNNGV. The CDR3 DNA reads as TGTGCCAGCAGCTTAAATACAGGGCGTCAGCCCCAGCATTTT. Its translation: CASSLNTGRQPQHF.

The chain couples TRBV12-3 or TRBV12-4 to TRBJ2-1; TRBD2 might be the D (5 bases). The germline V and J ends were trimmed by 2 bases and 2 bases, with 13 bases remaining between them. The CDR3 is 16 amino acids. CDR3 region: CASSLNPGMTYNEQFF. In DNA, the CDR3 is TGTGCCAGCAGTTTAAATCCGGGAATGACCTACAATGAGCAGTTCTTC.

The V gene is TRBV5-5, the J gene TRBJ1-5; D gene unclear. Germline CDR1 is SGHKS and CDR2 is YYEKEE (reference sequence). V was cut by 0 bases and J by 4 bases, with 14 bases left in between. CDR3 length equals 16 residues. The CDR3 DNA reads TGTGCCAGCAGCTTGGGTTGGGCGGCGGGGAATCAGCCCCAGCATTTT. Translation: CASSLGWAAGNQPQHF.

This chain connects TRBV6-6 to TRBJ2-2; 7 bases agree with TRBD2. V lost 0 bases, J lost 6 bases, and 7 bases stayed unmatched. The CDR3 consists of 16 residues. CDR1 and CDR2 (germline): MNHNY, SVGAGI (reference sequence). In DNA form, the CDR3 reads TGTGCCAGCAGTTACTCGACTAGCCCTAGGGCCGGGGAGCTGTTTTTT. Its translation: CASSYSTSPRAGELFF.

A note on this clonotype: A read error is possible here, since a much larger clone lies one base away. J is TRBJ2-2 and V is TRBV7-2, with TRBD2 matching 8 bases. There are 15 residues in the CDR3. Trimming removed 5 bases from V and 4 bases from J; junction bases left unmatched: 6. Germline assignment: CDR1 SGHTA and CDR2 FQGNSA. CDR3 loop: CASSRKTSATGELFF. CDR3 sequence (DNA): TGTGCCAGCAGCCGGAAGACTAGCGCCACCGGGGAGCTGTTTTTT.

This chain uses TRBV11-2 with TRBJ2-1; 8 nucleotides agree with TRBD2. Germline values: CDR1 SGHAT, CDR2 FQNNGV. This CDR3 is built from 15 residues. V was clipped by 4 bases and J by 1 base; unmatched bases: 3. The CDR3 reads CASSSGGASYNEQFF. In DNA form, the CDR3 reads TGTGCCAGCAGCTCCGGGGGGGCTTCCTACAATGAGCAGTTCTTC.

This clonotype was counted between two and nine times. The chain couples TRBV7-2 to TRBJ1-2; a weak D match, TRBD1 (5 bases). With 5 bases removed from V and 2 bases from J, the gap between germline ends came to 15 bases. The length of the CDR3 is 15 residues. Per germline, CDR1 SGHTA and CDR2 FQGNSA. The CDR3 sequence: CASSPPARDNYGYTF. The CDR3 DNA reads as TGTGCCAGCAGCCCACCGGCCAGGGACAACTATGGCTACACCTTC. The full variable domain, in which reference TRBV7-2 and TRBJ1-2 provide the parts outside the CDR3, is GAGVSQSPSNKVTEKGKDVELRCDPISGHTALYWYRQSLGQGLEFLIYFQGNSAPDKSGLPSDRFSAERTGGSVSTLTIQRTQQEDSAVYLCASSPPARDNYGYTFGSGTRLTVV.

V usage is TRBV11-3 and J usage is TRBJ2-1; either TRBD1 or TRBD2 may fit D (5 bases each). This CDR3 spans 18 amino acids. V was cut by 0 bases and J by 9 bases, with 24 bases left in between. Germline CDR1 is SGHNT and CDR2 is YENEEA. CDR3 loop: CASSLEAVGTPSVGEQFF. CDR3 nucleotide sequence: TGTGCCAGCAGCTTAGAAGCGGTCGGGACCCCCTCTGTAGGTGAGCAGTTCTTC. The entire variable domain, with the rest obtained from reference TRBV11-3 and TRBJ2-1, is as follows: EAGVVQSPRYKIIEKKQPVAFWCNPISGHNTLYWYLQNLGQGPELLIRYENEEAVDDSQLPKDRFSAERLKGVDSTLKIQPAELGDSAVYLCASSLEAVGTPSVGEQFFGPGTRLTVL.

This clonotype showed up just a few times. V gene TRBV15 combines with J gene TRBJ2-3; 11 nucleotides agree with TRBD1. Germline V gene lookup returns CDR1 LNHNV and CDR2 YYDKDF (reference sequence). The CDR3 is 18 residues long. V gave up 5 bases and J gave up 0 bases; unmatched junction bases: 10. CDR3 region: CATSGRTGGFFSTDTQYF. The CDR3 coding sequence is TGTGCCACCAGCGGGAGGACAGGGGGCTTTTTTAGCACAGATACGCAGTATTTT.

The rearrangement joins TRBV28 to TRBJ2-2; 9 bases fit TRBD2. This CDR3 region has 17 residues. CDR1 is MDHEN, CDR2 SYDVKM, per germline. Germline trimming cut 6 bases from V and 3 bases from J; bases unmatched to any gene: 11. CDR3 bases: TGTGCCAGCAGACTGCTTAGCGGGAGAGGGGACACCGGGGAGCTGTTTTTT. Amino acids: CASRLLSGRGDTGELFF.

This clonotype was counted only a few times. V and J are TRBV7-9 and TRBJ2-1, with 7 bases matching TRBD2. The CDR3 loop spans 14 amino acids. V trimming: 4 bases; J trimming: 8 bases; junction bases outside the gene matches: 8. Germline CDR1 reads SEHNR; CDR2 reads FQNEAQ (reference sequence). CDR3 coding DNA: TGTGCCAGCAGCTGGGAGGGAAAGAGCCATGAGCAGTTCTTC. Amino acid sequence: CASSWEGKSHEQFF.

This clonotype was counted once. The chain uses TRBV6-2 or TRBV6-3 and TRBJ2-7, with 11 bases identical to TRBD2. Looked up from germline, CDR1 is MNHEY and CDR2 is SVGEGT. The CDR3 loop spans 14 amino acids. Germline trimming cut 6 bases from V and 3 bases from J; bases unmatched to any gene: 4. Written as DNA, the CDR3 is TGTGCCAGCAGACCGGGACTAGCGGTCTACGAGCAGTACTTC. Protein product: CASRPGLAVYEQYF.

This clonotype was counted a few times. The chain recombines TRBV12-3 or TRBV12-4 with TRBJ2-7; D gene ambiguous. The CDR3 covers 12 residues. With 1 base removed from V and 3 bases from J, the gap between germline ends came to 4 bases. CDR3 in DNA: TGTGCCAGCAGTTTAGGAAGCTACGAGCAGTACGTC. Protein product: CASSLGSYEQYV.

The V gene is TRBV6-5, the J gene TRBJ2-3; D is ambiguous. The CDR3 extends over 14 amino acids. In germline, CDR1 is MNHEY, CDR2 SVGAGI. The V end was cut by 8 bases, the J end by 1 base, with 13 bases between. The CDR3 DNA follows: TGTGCCAGCCGTATGGGGATTCGCACAGATACGCAGTATTTT. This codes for CASRMGIRTDTQYF.

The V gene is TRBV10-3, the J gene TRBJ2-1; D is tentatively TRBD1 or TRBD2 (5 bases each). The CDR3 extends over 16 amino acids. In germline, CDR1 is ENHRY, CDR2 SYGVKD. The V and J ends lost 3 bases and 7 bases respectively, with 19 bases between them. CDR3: CAISDGDGLKWNEQFF. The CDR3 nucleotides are TGTGCCATCAGTGATGGGGACGGACTCAAGTGGAATGAGCAGTTCTTC.

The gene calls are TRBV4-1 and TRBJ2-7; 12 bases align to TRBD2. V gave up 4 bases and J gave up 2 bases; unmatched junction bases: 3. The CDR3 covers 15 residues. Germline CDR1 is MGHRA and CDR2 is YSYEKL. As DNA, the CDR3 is TGCGCCAGCAGCCTCGGACTAGCGGGGCCCTACGAGCAGTACGTC. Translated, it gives CASSLGLAGPYEQYV.

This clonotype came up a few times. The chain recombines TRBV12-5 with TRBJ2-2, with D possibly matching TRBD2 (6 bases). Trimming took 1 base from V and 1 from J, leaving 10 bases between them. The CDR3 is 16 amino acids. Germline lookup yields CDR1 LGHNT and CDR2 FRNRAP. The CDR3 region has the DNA TGTGCTAGTGGTTTGGGTAGCGGAGTGAACACCGGGGAGCTGTTTTTT. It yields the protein CASGLGSGVNTGELFF.

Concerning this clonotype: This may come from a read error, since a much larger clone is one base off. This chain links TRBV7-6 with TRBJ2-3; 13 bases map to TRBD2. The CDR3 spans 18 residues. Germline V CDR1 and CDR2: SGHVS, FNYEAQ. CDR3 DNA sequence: TGTACCAGCAGCTCGGGGACTAGCGGGGCCCCTAGCACAGATACGCAGTATTTT. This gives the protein CTSSSGTSGAPSTDTQYF.

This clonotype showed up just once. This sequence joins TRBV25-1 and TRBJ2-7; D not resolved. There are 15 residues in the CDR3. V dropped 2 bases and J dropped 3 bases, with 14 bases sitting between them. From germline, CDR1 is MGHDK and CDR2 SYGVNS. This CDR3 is CASSEGDGLLYEQYF. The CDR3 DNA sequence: TGTGCCAGCAGTGAAGGTGACGGGCTACTCTACGAGCAGTACTTC.

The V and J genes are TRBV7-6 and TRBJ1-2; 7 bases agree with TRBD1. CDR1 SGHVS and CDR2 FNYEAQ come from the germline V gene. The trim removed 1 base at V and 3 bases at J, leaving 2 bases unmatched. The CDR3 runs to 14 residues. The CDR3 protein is CASSLDTGDYGYTF. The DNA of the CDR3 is TGTGCCAGCAGCTTAGATACAGGGGACTATGGCTACACCTTC. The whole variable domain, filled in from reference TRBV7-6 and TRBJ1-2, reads GAGVSQSPRYKVTKRGQDVALRCDPISGHVSLYWYRQALGQGPEFLTYFNYEAQQDKSGLPNDRFSAERPEGSISTLTIQRTEQRDSAMYRCASSLDTGDYGYTFGSGTRLTVV.

The DNA of the CDR3 is TGTGCCAGCAGTTCCCGGGGCCACATGGGTCAGCCCCAGCATTTT. Translated, it gives CASSSRGHMGQPQHF. This sequence joins TRBV12-3 or TRBV12-4 and TRBJ1-5; D is perhaps TRBD1 (5 bases). Trimming left V 4 bases short and J 6 bases short, with 16 bases between. The CDR3 sequence is 15 residues long.

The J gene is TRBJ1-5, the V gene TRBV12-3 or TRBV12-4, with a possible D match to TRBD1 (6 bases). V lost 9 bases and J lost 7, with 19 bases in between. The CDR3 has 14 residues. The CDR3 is CASGTITSGQPQHF. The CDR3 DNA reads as TGTGCCAGTGGGACAATCACAAGCGGGCAGCCCCAGCATTTT.

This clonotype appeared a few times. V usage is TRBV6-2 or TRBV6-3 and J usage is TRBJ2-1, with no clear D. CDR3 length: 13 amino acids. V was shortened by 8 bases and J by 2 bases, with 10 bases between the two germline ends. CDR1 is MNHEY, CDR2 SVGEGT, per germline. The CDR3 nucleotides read TGTGCCAGCTCAAGGTATACCTACAATGAGCAGTTCTTC. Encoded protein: CASSRYTYNEQFF.

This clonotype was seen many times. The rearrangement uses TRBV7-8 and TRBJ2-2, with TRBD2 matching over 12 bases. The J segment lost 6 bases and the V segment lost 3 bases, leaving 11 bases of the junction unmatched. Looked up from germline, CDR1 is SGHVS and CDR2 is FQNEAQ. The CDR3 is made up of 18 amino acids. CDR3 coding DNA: TGTGCCAGCAGCTTGCCCCGACTAGCGGGAGTAAAATCCGGGGAGCTGTTTTTT. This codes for CASSLPRLAGVKSGELFF. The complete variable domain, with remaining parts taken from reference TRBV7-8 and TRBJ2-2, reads GAGVSQSPRYKVAKRGQDVALRCDPISGHVSLFWYQQALGQGPEFLTYFQNEAQLDKSGLPSDRFFAERPEGSVSTLKIQRTQQEDSAVYLCASSLPRLAGVKSGELFFGEGSRLTVL.

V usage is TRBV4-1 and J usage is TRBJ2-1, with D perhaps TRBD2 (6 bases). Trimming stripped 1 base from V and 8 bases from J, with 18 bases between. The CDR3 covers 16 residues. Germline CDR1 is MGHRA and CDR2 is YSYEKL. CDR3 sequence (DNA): TGCGCCAGCAGCCAAGGTCAGGGACTCCCCCGGGATGAGCAGTTCTTC. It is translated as CASSQGQGLPRDEQFF.

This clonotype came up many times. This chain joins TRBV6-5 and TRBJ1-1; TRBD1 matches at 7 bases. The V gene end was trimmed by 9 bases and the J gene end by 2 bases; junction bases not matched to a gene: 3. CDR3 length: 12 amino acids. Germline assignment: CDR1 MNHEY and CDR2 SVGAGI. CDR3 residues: CARTGLNTEAFF. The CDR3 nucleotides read TGTGCCAGGACAGGGCTAAACACTGAAGCTTTCTTT.